The next 4 T cell receptor beta chains were all read from a single sample in a study of shared clonotypes between healthy human individuals. Measured with immunoSEQ multiplex PCR; TCRdb has only the in-frame clones, and not every one. Found here are nearly 500,000 clones, over 60% of them singletons; the top ten hold roughly 13%. Input material: PBMCs. Receptor source: a woman in her thirties or forties in good health. Some clones in this sample may be carry-over from other donors' samples.

The V gene is TRBV4-2, the J gene TRBJ1-4; D is possibly TRBD1 (5 bases). Looked up from germline, CDR1 is LGHNA and CDR2 is YNFKEQ. V dropped 6 bases and J dropped 7 bases, with 12 bases sitting between them. The CDR3 runs to 13 residues. CDR3 DNA: TGTGCCAGCAGGTTCAAAGGGGTTGAAAAACTGTTTTTT. Translated: CASRFKGVEKLFF.

Comments on this clone: One base separates it from a far larger clone, so it is likely a read error. The genes are TRBV7-3 and TRBJ2-7; 7 bases map to TRBD2. Per germline, CDR1 SGHTA and CDR2 FQGTGA. CDR3 size: 14 residues. The V and J ends lost 2 bases and 6 bases, in that order; junction bases with no gene match: 7. The CDR3 protein is CASSLDSGTCEQYF. The CDR3 DNA follows: TGTGCCAGCAGCTTAGACAGCGGGACGTGCGAGCAGTACTTC.

This clone was observed a handful of times. The chain uses TRBV7-9 and TRBJ2-1; no clear D. Deletions cut 7 bases from V and 15 bases from J, with 19 bases between. This CDR3 contains 12 residues. CDR1 SEHNR and CDR2 FQNEAQ come from the germline V gene (reference sequence). CDR3 sequence: CASIGPYYGVFF. CDR3 nucleotide sequence: TGTGCCAGCATAGGCCCCTACTACGGAGTGTTCTTC. The whole variable domain, remainder taken from reference TRBV7-9 and TRBJ2-1, is DTGVSQNPRHKITKRGQNVTFRCDPISEHNRLYWYRQTLGQGPEFLTYFQNEAQLEKSRLLSDRFSAERPKGSFSTLEIQRTEQGDSAMYLCASIGPYYGVFFGPGTRLTVL.

The chain carries TRBV9 and TRBJ2-1; D remains unclear. The CDR3 length is 14 residues. V lost 0 bases to trimming and J lost 3 bases, with 7 bases between them. Germline V gene data show CDR1 as SGDLS and CDR2 as YYNGEE. CDR3 bases: TGTGCCAGCAGCGTAGATCAGGTCTACAATGAGCAGTTCTTC. Its translation is CASSVDQVYNEQFF.